These T cell receptor beta chains were read from a single sample in a study of blood T cell repertoires in COVID-19. Sequencing was performed with immunoSEQ multiplex PCR; in TCRdb, only in-frame clones are kept and a portion is missing. This table has 120,000 or so clones, around four fifths appearing once. The source material was peripheral blood. Receptor source: a human donor in a cohort sampled during active COVID-19. Both conserved end residues are part of each CDR3. Fields, in order: clone size, D gene, J gene, V gene, CDR3 protein, CDR3 DNA. The D gene is left open where the match is weak. Rows give clone size only sometimes, using once, few, many, or a class for an expanded clone.

clone size: .; D gene: .; J gene: TRBJ2-2; V gene: TRBV12-3/TRBV12-4; CDR3 protein: CASTRPGELFF; CDR3 DNA: TGTGCCAGCACGAGGCCCGGGGAGCTGTTTTTT
clone size: .; D gene: TRBD2; J gene: TRBJ2-5; V gene: TRBV7-2; CDR3 protein: CASSSGLAGGKETQYF; CDR3 DNA: TGTGCCAGCAGCTCGGGACTAGCGGGAGGGAAAGAGACCCAGTACTTC
clone size: few; D gene: TRBD1; J gene: TRBJ2-1; V gene: TRBV12-5; CDR3 protein: CASGTGNYNEQFF; CDR3 DNA: TGTGCTAGTGGGACAGGGAATTACAATGAGCAGTTCTTC
clone size: few; D gene: TRBD1; J gene: TRBJ2-7; V gene: TRBV27; CDR3 protein: CASSTYRGRSPLEQYF; CDR3 DNA: TGTGCCAGCAGTACATACAGGGGGCGTTCTCCTCTCGAGCAGTACTTC
clone size: .; D gene: TRBD2; J gene: TRBJ2-7; V gene: TRBV28; CDR3 protein: CASSPSGRSYYEQYF; CDR3 DNA: TGTGCCAGCAGCCCAAGCGGGAGAAGTTACTACGAGCAGTACTTC
clone size: .; D gene: .; J gene: TRBJ2-1; V gene: TRBV14; CDR3 protein: CASSRTSGLEQFF; CDR3 DNA: TGTGCCAGCAGTCGAACGAGCGGTCTTGAGCAGTTCTTC
clone size: .; D gene: .; J gene: TRBJ2-4; V gene: TRBV6-2/TRBV6-3; CDR3 protein: CASSYLDGALAKNIQYF; CDR3 DNA: TGTGCCAGCAGTTATCTCGACGGAGCCTTAGCCAAAAACATTCAGTACTTC
clone size: .; D gene: .; J gene: TRBJ1-6; V gene: TRBV28; CDR3 protein: CASRGSDNSPLHF; CDR3 DNA: TGTGCCAGCCGCGGGTCGGATAATTCACCCCTCCACTTT
clone size: .; D gene: .; J gene: TRBJ2-2; V gene: TRBV27; CDR3 protein: CASRGSGGAGELFF; CDR3 DNA: TGTGCCAGCCGGGGGAGTGGAGGGGCCGGGGAGCTGTTTTTT
clone size: few; D gene: .; J gene: TRBJ1-2; V gene: TRBV6-5; CDR3 protein: CASRGYSTPDYGYTF; CDR3 DNA: TGTGCCAGCAGAGGATACAGCACCCCGGACTATGGCTACACCTTC
clone size: .; D gene: TRBD2; J gene: TRBJ2-1; V gene: TRBV7-2; CDR3 protein: CASSLEPASGRAGEQFF; CDR3 DNA: TGTGCCAGCAGCTTAGAGCCAGCGAGCGGGAGGGCGGGTGAGCAGTTCTTC
clone size: .; D gene: TRBD2; J gene: TRBJ2-3; V gene: TRBV5-6; CDR3 protein: CASSAPGASGDTDTQYF; CDR3 DNA: TGTGCCAGCAGCGCCCCCGGTGCTAGCGGGGACACAGATACGCAGTATTTT
clone size: .; D gene: .; J gene: TRBJ2-5; V gene: TRBV3-1/TRBV3-2; CDR3 protein: CASSLGGRLETQYF; CDR3 DNA: TGTGCCAGCAGCCTGGGGGGGCGCCTAGAGACCCAGTACTTC
clone size: .; D gene: TRBD1; J gene: TRBJ1-5; V gene: TRBV6-5; CDR3 protein: CASSYFPRGNQPQHF; CDR3 DNA: TGTGCCAGCAGTTACTTCCCCAGGGGGAATCAGCCCCAGCATTTT
clone size: once; D gene: .; J gene: TRBJ2-1; V gene: TRBV11-2; CDR3 protein: CASSLRRSSYNEQFF; CDR3 DNA: TGTGCCAGCAGCTTAAGGCGGAGCTCCTACAATGAGCAGTTCTTC
clone size: .; D gene: TRBD1; J gene: TRBJ2-1; V gene: TRBV27; CDR3 protein: CASSLRNRGLNPSSYNEQFF; CDR3 DNA: TGTGCCAGCAGTTTACGTAACAGGGGGCTTAACCCGTCCTCCTACAATGAGCAGTTCTTC
clone size: .; D gene: .; J gene: TRBJ1-1; V gene: TRBV5-1; CDR3 protein: CASSLANSLHTEAFF; CDR3 DNA: TGCGCCAGCAGCTTGGCCAACAGTTTACACACTGAAGCTTTCTTT
clone size: .; D gene: .; J gene: TRBJ1-1; V gene: TRBV18; CDR3 protein: CASSPQSSGRMATEAFF; CDR3 DNA: TGTGCCAGCTCACCACAGTCTTCAGGGAGGATGGCGACTGAAGCTTTCTTT
clone size: few; D gene: TRBD1; J gene: TRBJ2-7; V gene: TRBV2; CDR3 protein: CASNVRGQGEQYF; CDR3 DNA: TGTGCCAGCAACGTCAGGGGGCAGGGGGAGCAGTACTTC
clone size: .; D gene: TRBD1; J gene: TRBJ1-5; V gene: TRBV6-5; CDR3 protein: CASIRTGAVYQPQHF; CDR3 DNA: TGTGCCAGCATACGCACAGGGGCAGTCTATCAGCCCCAGCATTTT
clone size: .; D gene: TRBD1; J gene: TRBJ1-4; V gene: TRBV19; CDR3 protein: CASSQKPGTAGTKLFF; CDR3 DNA: TGTGCCAGTAGCCAAAAACCTGGGACAGCCGGGACGAAACTGTTTTTT
clone size: few; D gene: TRBD1; J gene: TRBJ2-1; V gene: TRBV6-6; CDR3 protein: CASSRTGGHSSYNEQFF; CDR3 DNA: TGTGCCAGCAGTCGGACAGGGGGCCATAGCTCCTACAATGAGCAGTTCTTC
clone size: .; D gene: .; J gene: TRBJ2-2; V gene: TRBV11-3; CDR3 protein: CASSLGRADTGELFF; CDR3 DNA: TGTGCCAGCAGCTTAGGACGAGCGGACACCGGGGAGCTGTTTTTT
clone size: few; D gene: TRBD1; J gene: TRBJ1-6; V gene: TRBV7-2; CDR3 protein: CASSLAGQYNSPLHF; CDR3 DNA: TGTGCCAGCAGCTTAGCGGGACAGTATAATTCACCCCTCCACTTT
clone size: .; D gene: TRBD1; J gene: TRBJ2-3; V gene: TRBV6-6; CDR3 protein: CASSLDRRQGLHTQYF; CDR3 DNA: TGTGCCAGCAGCCTGGACAGGCGCCAAGGTCTGCATACGCAGTATTTT
clone size: .; D gene: .; J gene: TRBJ2-3; V gene: TRBV24-1; CDR3 protein: CATSFRDTQYF; CDR3 DNA: TGTGCCACCAGTTTCCGGGATACGCAGTATTTT
clone size: .; D gene: .; J gene: TRBJ2-3; V gene: TRBV5-1; CDR3 protein: CASSWGELVGDTQYF; CDR3 DNA: TGCGCCAGCAGCTGGGGGGAGCTAGTTGGTGATACGCAGTATTTT
clone size: .; D gene: TRBD1; J gene: TRBJ1-1; V gene: TRBV7-9; CDR3 protein: CASSLARTGDTEAFF; CDR3 DNA: TGTGCCAGCAGCTTAGCGAGGACAGGGGACACTGAAGCTTTCTTT
clone size: .; D gene: .; J gene: TRBJ1-2; V gene: TRBV28; CDR3 protein: CASQTNYGYTF; CDR3 DNA: TGTGCCAGCCAGACTAACTATGGCTACACCTTC
clone size: .; D gene: .; J gene: TRBJ2-5; V gene: TRBV7-2; CDR3 protein: CASSFGQPVQETQYF; CDR3 DNA: TGTGCCAGCAGCTTCGGACAGCCAGTACAAGAGACCCAGTACTTC
clone size: .; D gene: TRBD1; J gene: TRBJ2-1; V gene: TRBV9; CDR3 protein: CASSVAQGALNEQFF; CDR3 DNA: TGTGCCAGCAGCGTAGCCCAGGGGGCGCTTAATGAGCAGTTCTTC
clone size: .; D gene: TRBD2; J gene: TRBJ2-7; V gene: TRBV9; CDR3 protein: CASSVSSGSLEQYF; CDR3 DNA: TGTGCCAGCAGCGTCTCTAGCGGGAGTCTCGAGCAGTACTTC
clone size: .; D gene: .; J gene: TRBJ1-4; V gene: TRBV28; CDR3 protein: CASSSEPTGNNEKLFF; CDR3 DNA: TGTGCCAGCAGCTCCGAGCCCACAGGGAATAATGAAAAACTGTTTTTT
clone size: .; D gene: .; J gene: TRBJ1-4; V gene: TRBV7-9; CDR3 protein: CASSLARAGSEKLFF; CDR3 DNA: TGTGCCAGCAGCTTAGCGCGGGCAGGATCTGAAAAACTGTTTTTT
clone size: .; D gene: .; J gene: TRBJ2-1; V gene: TRBV9; CDR3 protein: CASSPISGHSYNEQFF; CDR3 DNA: TGTGCCAGCAGTCCTATTAGCGGCCATTCCTACAATGAGCAGTTCTTC
clone size: few; D gene: .; J gene: TRBJ2-5; V gene: TRBV6-6; CDR3 protein: CASTTGSGQETQYF; CDR3 DNA: TGTGCCAGCACCACGGGTAGCGGTCAAGAGACCCAGTACTTC
clone size: few; D gene: TRBD1; J gene: TRBJ1-1; V gene: TRBV7-9; CDR3 protein: CASSLAGTGGWDTEAFF; CDR3 DNA: TGTGCCAGCAGCTTAGCGGGGACAGGGGGTTGGGACACTGAAGCTTTCTTT
clone size: few; D gene: .; J gene: TRBJ2-3; V gene: TRBV7-2; CDR3 protein: CASSSFGRTQYF; CDR3 DNA: TGTGCCAGCAGCTCGTTCGGTCGTACGCAGTATTTT
clone size: many; D gene: .; J gene: TRBJ1-6; V gene: TRBV19; CDR3 protein: CASRGTKTLSSYNSPLHF; CDR3 DNA: TGTGCCAGTAGAGGGACAAAGACTTTGAGCTCCTATAATTCACCCCTCCACTTT
clone size: .; D gene: .; J gene: TRBJ2-5; V gene: TRBV24-1; CDR3 protein: CATSDRAKETQYF; CDR3 DNA: TGTGCCACCAGTGACAGGGCCAAAGAGACCCAGTACTTC
clone size: .; D gene: .; J gene: TRBJ2-3; V gene: TRBV7-9; CDR3 protein: CASSRQAASDTQYF; CDR3 DNA: TGTGCCAGCAGCCGCCAGGCTGCGAGCGATACGCAGTATTTT
clone size: .; D gene: .; J gene: TRBJ2-2; V gene: TRBV3-1/TRBV3-2; CDR3 protein: CASSRGDGGLFF; CDR3 DNA: TGTGCCAGCAGCCGCGGAGACGGGGGGCTGTTTTTT
clone size: few; D gene: .; J gene: TRBJ1-1; V gene: TRBV11-2; CDR3 protein: CASCEGMNTEAFF; CDR3 DNA: TGTGCCAGCTGCGAGGGAATGAACACTGAAGCTTTCTTT
clone size: few; D gene: TRBD1; J gene: TRBJ1-5; V gene: TRBV28; CDR3 protein: CASSLPGTGSQPQHF; CDR3 DNA: TGTGCCAGCAGTTTGCCGGGGACAGGGAGTCAGCCCCAGCATTTT
clone size: .; D gene: TRBD1; J gene: TRBJ2-2; V gene: TRBV7-3; CDR3 protein: CASSTGQGTGELFF; CDR3 DNA: TGTGCCAGCAGCACGGGACAGGGCACCGGGGAGCTGTTTTTT
clone size: few; D gene: .; J gene: TRBJ1-1; V gene: TRBV29-1; CDR3 protein: CSVGGQGGRNTEAFF; CDR3 DNA: TGCAGCGTGGGGGGCCAGGGAGGGCGGAACACTGAAGCTTTCTTT
clone size: .; D gene: .; J gene: TRBJ2-5; V gene: TRBV28; CDR3 protein: CASSLQGAETQYF; CDR3 DNA: TGTGCCAGCAGTTTACAAGGGGCAGAGACCCAGTACTTC
clone size: .; D gene: TRBD2; J gene: TRBJ2-3; V gene: TRBV5-1; CDR3 protein: CASSSGLAGVGTQYF; CDR3 DNA: TGCGCCAGCAGCTCCGGACTAGCGGGAGTAGGTACGCAGTATTTT
clone size: .; D gene: TRBD2; J gene: TRBJ2-2; V gene: TRBV5-1; CDR3 protein: CASSRTSGGTGELFF; CDR3 DNA: TGCGCCAGCAGCAGGACTAGCGGAGGGACCGGGGAGCTGTTTTTT
clone size: .; D gene: .; J gene: TRBJ1-3; V gene: TRBV4-2; CDR3 protein: CASSLTGSGNTIYF; CDR3 DNA: TGTGCCAGCAGCCTAACAGGTTCTGGAAACACCATATATTTT
clone size: .; D gene: .; J gene: TRBJ2-1; V gene: TRBV3-1/TRBV3-2; CDR3 protein: CASRSRGLYNEQFF; CDR3 DNA: TGTGCCAGCAGATCACGGGGACTCTACAATGAGCAGTTCTTC